There are a few counts of the clone carrying this T cell receptor beta chain. Its antigen is currently unknown. This sample stems from a study of T cell responses to AZD1222 COVID-19 vaccine. The assay was immunoSEQ multiplex PCR, and TCRdb's table has in-frame clones only and misses some. Here the sample spans more than 100,000 clones, 80% to 95% being singletons. Study results and caveats: Spike as a whole was targeted by vaccine-associated CD4 TCRs, dominant at 160-218 and 743-854. Spike-specific TCR breadth and depth grew following two AZD1222 doses. Researchers took repertoire samples only after the peak T cell response had come. Donors skewed white British and female; clonal diversity was possibly underestimated.

From germline, CDR1 is SNHLY and CDR2 FYNNEI. The CDR3 spans 11 residues. Trimming pared 7 bases from V and 12 bases from J, leaving 12 bases between. The sample here was peripheral blood, taken 28 days after the second AZD1222 dose. This TCR came from an adult who received the AZD1222 COVID-19 vaccine. The chain uses TRBV2 and TRBJ1-4; D gene unclear. CDR3 DNA: TGTGCCAGCAAGGTGCAAGTCCAACTGTTTTTT. Amino acids: CASKVQVQLFF.